Below are 14 T cell receptor beta chains sequenced from a single sample in a study of PD-L1 blockade in urothelial cancer. This table comes from immunoSEQ multiplex PCR, and its TCRdb copy is limited to in-frame clones, with some not included. This table holds some 39,000 clones, 70% to 90% found once. Sample time point: peripheral blood 6 weeks after treatment start. Specimen: PBMCs, collected around atezolizumab (anti-PD-L1) treatment. The receptors stem from a man between 65 and 79 years old with urothelial cancer.

The chain combines TRBV5-1 with TRBJ2-2, with D perhaps matching TRBD1 (5 bases). The CDR3 consists of 15 residues. Trimming pared 0 bases from V and 5 bases from J, leaving 11 bases between. Per germline, CDR1 SGHRS and CDR2 YFSETQ. The CDR3 here is CASSLVSGSTGELFF. In nucleotides, the CDR3 is TGCGCCAGCAGCTTGGTGTCAGGGTCTACCGGGGAGCTGTTTTTT.

The V and J genes are TRBV5-1 and TRBJ2-7; tentatively, D is TRBD1 (6 bases). The CDR3 contains 16 residues. Germline lookup yields CDR1 SGHRS and CDR2 YFSETQ. The V gene lost 5 bases and the J gene lost 7 bases, with 25 bases spanning the gap. CDR3 protein: CASSFTGFSTTGEQYF. The DNA of the CDR3 is TGCGCCAGCAGTTTTACAGGGTTCTCTACTACTGGGGAGCAGTACTTC. Full variable domain (remainder filled in from reference TRBV5-1 and TRBJ2-7): KAGVTQTPRYLIKTRGQQVTLSCSPISGHRSVSWYQQTPGQGLQFLFEYFSETQRNKGNFPGRFSGRQFSNSRSEMNVSTLELGDSALYLCASSFTGFSTTGEQYFGPGTRLTVT.

This chain joins TRBV28 and TRBJ2-1; 10 bases are shared with TRBD2. The V and J ends lost 7 bases and 6 bases, in that order; junction bases with no gene match: 3. Germline V gives CDR1 MDHEN, CDR2 SYDVKM. The CDR3 is 13 residues long. This CDR3 is CASTSGRVNEQFF. The CDR3 nucleotides read TGTGCCAGCACTAGCGGGAGAGTCAATGAGCAGTTCTTC.

V and J are TRBV19 and TRBJ2-7; 9 bases are shared with TRBD1. This CDR3 region has 14 residues. CDR1 LNHDA and CDR2 SQIVND come from the germline V gene (reference sequence). Trimming took 4 bases from V and 4 from J; bases not matched to a gene: 5. This CDR3 reads CASSSGTGTYEQYF. The CDR3 DNA follows: TGTGCCAGTAGTAGTGGGACAGGGACATACGAGCAGTACTTC.

The chain is built from TRBV30 and TRBJ1-2; a weak D match, TRBD1 (5 bases). Germline V lookup: CDR1 GTSNPN, CDR2 SVGIG (reference sequence). Trimming pared 4 bases from V and 0 bases from J, leaving 12 bases between. This CDR3 region has 14 residues. CDR3 coding DNA: TGTGCCTGGACCTCTGGGGCTGCTAACTATGGCTACACCTTC. It codes for CAWTSGAANYGYTF.

This chain's CDR3 is CASIPAGDYNEQFF. The CDR3 DNA follows: TGTGCCAGCATCCCAGCGGGGGACTACAATGAGCAGTTCTTC. This chain joins TRBV28 and TRBJ2-1; 8 bases are a match to TRBD2. CDR1 and CDR2 (germline): MDHEN, SYDVKM. The CDR3 sequence is 14 residues long. The V segment lost 7 bases and the J segment 3 bases; nucleotides outside the gene matches: 5.

This chain connects TRBV5-1 to TRBJ1-1, with 8 bases lining up with TRBD1. Germline CDR1 is SGHRS and CDR2 is YFSETQ. With 0 bases clipped from V and 0 bases from J, the junction kept 4 bases outside the gene matches. There are 16 residues in the CDR3. The CDR3: CASSLEGQGVNTEAFF. The DNA for the CDR3 is TGCGCCAGCAGCTTGGAAGGACAGGGCGTGAACACTGAAGCTTTCTTT.

The chain couples TRBV29-1 to TRBJ2-3, with TRBD1 as a possible D gene (6 bases). V was shortened by 3 bases and J by 9 bases, with 10 bases between the two germline ends. This CDR3 is 11 amino acids long. The germline gives CDR1 SQVTM, CDR2 ANQGSEA. Written as DNA, the CDR3 is TGCAGCGTTGATACAGGGCGCACGCAGTATTTT. It codes for CSVDTGRTQYF.

The V gene is TRBV4-1, the J gene TRBJ1-2, with TRBD1 matching over 7 bases. CDR3 size: 14 residues. J lost 6 bases, V lost 5 bases, and 9 bases had no gene match. Germline CDR1 MGHRA, CDR2 YSYEKL. The chain's CDR3 is CASSFYGTDDGYTF. The DNA for the CDR3 is TGCGCCAGCAGCTTTTACGGGACAGACGATGGCTACACCTTC.

The chain recombines TRBV30 with TRBJ2-4; 8 nucleotides align to TRBD2. The CDR3 consists of 13 residues. CDR1 GTSNPN and CDR2 SVGIG come from the germline V gene (reference sequence). With 0 bases clipped from V and 6 bases from J, the junction kept 1 base outside the gene matches. This CDR3 is CAWSVGGGNIQYF. The DNA of the CDR3 is TGTGCCTGGAGTGTCGGGGGGGGAAACATTCAGTACTTC.

The chain has TRBV30 and TRBJ1-2; D is unclear. The V and J ends lost 3 bases and 2 bases respectively, with 4 bases between them. This CDR3 has 11 amino acids. In germline, CDR1 is GTSNPN, CDR2 SVGIG (reference sequence). This chain's CDR3 is CAWSRNYGYTF. CDR3 nucleotide sequence: TGTGCCTGGAGCAGGAACTATGGCTACACCTTC.

J is TRBJ1-2 and V is TRBV25-1, with TRBD1 as a possible D gene (5 bases). The germline CDR1 and CDR2 sequences are MGHDK and SYGVNS. Trimming removed 2 bases at V and 4 bases at J, with 11 bases between. The CDR3 loop spans 14 amino acids. CDR3 region: CASSEQGSSYGYTF. The CDR3 DNA follows: TGTGCCAGCAGTGAACAGGGAAGTAGCTATGGCTACACCTTC.

The genes are TRBV7-9 and TRBJ2-1; D perhaps matches TRBD1 (6 bases). This CDR3 spans 11 amino acids. Trimming took 6 bases from V and 7 from J, leaving 7 bases between them. CDR1 and CDR2 (germline): SEHNR, FQNEAQ (reference sequence). The CDR3 DNA is TGTGCCAGCAGGGGGGCTAATGAGCAGTTCTTC. Translated: CASRGANEQFF.

This chain uses TRBV10-3 with TRBJ2-7, with 8 bases fitting TRBD1. There are 13 residues in the CDR3. Germline V gene data show CDR1 as ENHRY and CDR2 as SYGVKD. Trimming at V came to 6 bases and at J to 5 bases, leaving 6 bases not matched to a gene. The CDR3 DNA follows: TGTGCCATCAGCGTGGGACAGGCGGACGAGCAGTACTTC. Translated, it gives CAISVGQADEQYF.